Here is one T cell receptor beta chain with its context. This clone showed up just once. Its antigen is currently not known. Base quality data are lacking; no much larger clone is found one base away. This sample is part of a study of siplizumab effects on memory and regulatory T cells (dated by TCRdb to the late 2010s). Turning to the overall study: The study examined how the anti-CD2 antibody siplizumab affects alloreactive T-cell subsets in allogeneic mixed lymphocyte reactions built from human PBMCs.

In addition, sequencing in three donor pairs included unstimulated CD8+ effector memory subsets alongside CD4+ naive, CD8+ naive, CD8+ TEMRA and CD4+ memory subsets. TCRbeta CDR3 sequencing was performed on sorted unstimulated T cells and on proliferating T cells recovered from mixed lymphocyte reactions. Fresh whole blood from over 8 HLA-typed healthy donors was used to isolate PBMCs. Results the study describes overall, beyond this receptor: Because sequences below about 10^-5 frequency were poorly captured, only a minor fraction of alloreactive clones could be mapped to unstimulated subsets. Compared with memory T cells, unstimulated naive T cells appeared more diverse, and naive cells seemed to make a substantial contribution to the alloresponse. For roughly 75-97% of proliferating CD4+ or CD8+ clones, no naive or memory phenotype could be assigned. No functional confirmation was obtained for the suppressive function of proliferating Tregs from siplizumab cultures. Among mappable alloreactive CD4+ clones, the Treg-derived fraction averaged around 69% with siplizumab versus about 27% in control reactions. Siplizumab significantly reduced the cumulative frequency of alloreactive sequences traceable to unstimulated CD4+ memory T cells.

V loses 4 bases, J loses 3 bases, and the germline ends lie 14 bases apart. The CDR3 numbers 14 residues from cysteine through phenylalanine. The CDR3 DNA has 42 bases and is translated from base 1. From the germline V gene, CDR1 is SGHRS and CDR2 is YFSETQ. Libraries were prepared through the immunoSEQ multiplex PCR assay. Some 1.1 x 10^5 TCR templates per sample were assayed by the deep sequencing platform. Genomic DNA extracted from sorted T cells was the material used for TCRbeta CDR3 sequencing. The paper's data handling went like this. The R programming language was used for clonal analysis of TCRbeta CDR3 data. Comparing unstimulated samples against CFSE-low samples taken after the reaction was how alloreactive CD4+ and CD8+ clones were defined. Regulatory or non-regulatory origin was assigned to alloreactive CD4+ clones by matching of sequences to sorted unstimulated Treg and non-Treg repertoires. Drawn from immuneACCESS, this table holds only the in-frame rearrangements with V and J called that TCRdb kept. Clones are partly lost; checked studies trace under half to an unresolved V gene and leave the rest unexplained. Clone size and the V and J calls come from that table; the DNA yielded D and trimming. In all, the sample holds more than 45,000 clones, and approximately 97% of those were seen once. The top ten clonotypes cover about 0.6% of the sample.

This receptor was obtained from a human donor in good health. The sequencing sample was made of naive CD4+ T cells sorted from blood. The cell subset or site label, as the study defines it: unstimulated naive T cells. Recombination linked TRBV5-1 to TRBJ2-7; a weak D assignment points to TRBD2 (6 bases agree). This receptor carries the CDR3 CASSTRDWIYEQYF. Read as DNA, the sequence is TGCGCCAGCAGCACCCGGGACTGGATCTACGAGCAGTACTTC.